This T cell receptor beta chain comes out of a study of shared clonotypes between healthy human individuals. Germline assignment: CDR1 SGHTA and CDR2 FQGNSA. With V trimmed by 6 bases and J by 6 bases, 8 bases remained unmatched. CDR3 length equals 14 residues. Ten immunoSEQ deep assay plates held the unsorted PBMC DNA. Using immunoSEQ multiplex PCR, the repertoire was profiled, and TCRdb retains in-frame clones only, with some absent. The table includes roughly 500,000 clones, around 80% detected once. Adult Caucasians living in Nashville, Tennessee made up all of the donors. Samples left unsorted employed some 100 million PBMCs for genomic DNA.

Sequencing input: PBMCs. This clonotype was sampled from a woman aged 40 to 55 in good health. Some clones in this sample may be carry-over from other donors' samples. This chain uses TRBV7-2 with TRBJ2-3; 8 bases align to TRBD2. The CDR3 DNA follows: TGTGCCAGCAGAGTAGGGCTAGCGGGCGATACGCAGTATTTT. Translated, it gives CASRVGLAGDTQYF.